This T cell receptor (beta chain) was observed in a study of T cell responses to AZD1222 COVID-19 vaccine. CDR1 is KGHSH and CDR2 is LQKENI in the germline V gene. With 6 bases removed from V and 6 bases from J, the gap between germline ends came to 15 bases. The CDR3 totals 14 residues. Here immunoSEQ multiplex PCR was the method, and the copy in TCRdb shows in-frame clones only, minus some. Among some 97,000 clones, around nine tenths were seen once, and the ten largest hold roughly 15%. The count of this clone is one. The chain joins TRBV18 to TRBJ2-1, with TRBD2 as a possible D gene (6 bases). The source material was peripheral blood, sampled on day 0 of AZD1222 vaccination. The sequence derives from an adult in good health. The CDR3 spells CASSAGRGSNEQFF. In DNA form, the CDR3 reads TGTGCCAGCTCGGCCGGGAGAGGGTCCAATGAGCAGTTCTTC.